The 18 T cell receptor beta chains reported below all come from one sample, sequenced in a study of shared clonotypes between healthy human individuals. TCRdb's table, derived via immunoSEQ multiplex PCR, lists solely in-frame clones and lacks some. The sample consists of about 2.3 million clones, around 90% of them appearing once. Sequenced input: naive CD4+ T cells from PBMCs. Documented subset: CD45RA+ positively selected. Receptors originate from a man aged 18-30 years in good health. Some clones in this sample may be carry-over from other donors' samples.

The CDR3 DNA follows: TGTGCCAGCAGCTTAGGGGATGAAGTTGAAAAACTGTTTTTT. This codes for CASSLGDEVEKLFF. The chain recombines TRBV5-6 with TRBJ1-4; TRBD1 might be the D (5 bases). The V gene lost 2 bases and the J gene lost 7 bases, with 12 bases spanning the gap. The germline gives CDR1 SGHDT, CDR2 YYEEEE. There are 14 residues in the CDR3. Full variable domain (outside the CDR3, taken from reference TRBV5-6 and TRBJ1-4): DAGVTQSPTHLIKTRGQQVTLRCSPKSGHDTVSWYQQALGQGPQFIFQYYEEEERQRGNFPDRFSGHQFPNYSSELNVNALLLGDSALYLCASSLGDEVEKLFFGSGTQLSVL.

The chain links TRBV11-2 to TRBJ2-7; D is possibly TRBD1 (5 bases). The CDR3 extends over 15 amino acids. CDR1 is SGHAT, CDR2 FQNNGV, per germline. V gave up 5 bases and J gave up 2 bases, with 16 bases separating them. CDR3 amino acids: CASSPPQGKTYEQYF. In DNA, the CDR3 is TGTGCCAGCAGCCCCCCCCAGGGTAAAACCTACGAGCAGTACTTC.

The chain carries TRBV6-1 and TRBJ2-7, with D perhaps TRBD1 (6 bases). Trimming stripped 6 bases from V and 4 bases from J, with 19 bases between. The germline V gene encodes CDR1 MNHNS and CDR2 SASEGT. This CDR3 has 15 amino acids. The CDR3 loop is CASRLPGAGRYEQYF. CDR3 coding DNA: TGTGCCAGCAGACTCCCAGGGGCCGGAAGGTACGAGCAGTACTTC.

The chain joins TRBV15 to TRBJ1-4; 7 nucleotides line up with TRBD1. Unmatched junction bases numbered 7, after V lost 1 base and J lost 8 bases. The CDR3 totals 15 residues. From germline, CDR1 is LNHNV and CDR2 YYDKDF (reference sequence). The CDR3 is CATSRGAPGGEKLFF. CDR3 in DNA: TGTGCCACCAGCAGAGGGGCACCAGGGGGGGAAAAACTGTTTTTT.

J is TRBJ1-1 and V is TRBV6-5; D uncertain. Germline V gene data show CDR1 as MNHEY and CDR2 as SVGAGI. CDR3 size: 15 residues. V lost 5 bases to trimming and J lost 6 bases, with 19 bases between them. The CDR3 spells CASSPSDGLMSEAFF. The CDR3 DNA reads TGTGCCAGCAGTCCCTCCGACGGGCTAATGTCTGAAGCTTTCTTT.

The CDR3 DNA follows: TGTGCCAGCAGTTCAGTCCCGGGACAGGGATCCTACGAGCAGTACTTC. This sequence encodes CASSSVPGQGSYEQYF. V is TRBV28 and J is TRBJ2-7, with 9 positions matching TRBD1. There are 16 residues in the CDR3. Germline V CDR1 and CDR2: MDHEN, SYDVKM. Trimming took 4 bases from V and 1 from J; bases not matched to a gene: 8.

The chain carries TRBV27 and TRBJ2-5; TRBD2 matches at 9 bases. Germline-derived CDR1 and CDR2 are MNHEY and SMNVEV (reference sequence). The CDR3 consists of 15 residues. With 4 bases clipped from V and 5 bases from J, the junction kept 8 bases outside the gene matches. The CDR3 sequence is CASSSGGRAWETQYF. CDR3 DNA: TGTGCCAGCAGTTCCGGCGGGAGGGCCTGGGAGACCCAGTACTTC.

The rearrangement joins TRBV30 to TRBJ1-5; no reliable D call. CDR1 is GTSNPN, CDR2 SVGIG, per germline (reference sequence). V lost 5 bases, J lost 0 bases, and 11 bases lay in between. CDR3 length: 14 amino acids. CDR3 in amino acids: CAWGVRYSNQPQHF. CDR3 nucleotide sequence: TGTGCCTGGGGGGTGAGATATAGCAATCAGCCCCAGCATTTT.

J is TRBJ2-5 and V is TRBV29-1; TRBD2 matches 7 bases. This CDR3 spans 14 amino acids. Per germline, CDR1 SQVTM and CDR2 ANQGSEA. The V and J ends lost 4 bases and 2 bases, in that order; junction bases with no gene match: 7. The CDR3 DNA follows: TGCAGCGTTGCTAGCGGACTTGAACAAGAGACCCAGTACTTC. This sequence encodes CSVASGLEQETQYF.

As to this clone: Other DNA sequences of this sample code for an identical CDR3. The J gene is TRBJ2-6, the V gene TRBV7-8; D gene unclear. V lost 0 bases and J 4 bases, leaving 4 bases between the germline ends. The CDR3 consists of 14 residues. Germline V lookup: CDR1 SGHVS, CDR2 FQNEAQ. This CDR3 reads CASSLAAGANVLTF. The DNA for the CDR3 is TGTGCCAGCAGCTTAGCCGCAGGGGCCAACGTCCTGACTTTC.

The chain joins TRBV6-6 to TRBJ2-7; the D is unclear. This CDR3 comprises 14 residues. Between the trimmed V and J ends, which lost 8 bases and 4 bases, there was a span of 18 bases. The germline gives CDR1 MNHNY, CDR2 SVGAGI (reference sequence). Here the CDR3 reads CASGIQRTTYEQYF. The CDR3 region has the DNA TGTGCCAGCGGAATACAGAGGACCACTTACGAGCAGTACTTC.

This chain joins TRBV6-1 and TRBJ2-1; 7 positions agree with TRBD1. Losses at the gene ends were 4 bases for V and 16 bases for J; bases not matched to a gene: 10. Germline-derived CDR1 and CDR2 are MNHNS and SASEGT. This CDR3 comprises 12 residues. CDR3 DNA sequence: TGTGCCAGCAGTGTAAACCGGGACAGACCCTTCTTC. Encoded protein: CASSVNRDRPFF.

V usage is TRBV7-2 and J usage is TRBJ1-3; 12 bases align to TRBD1. Germline assignment: CDR1 SGHTA and CDR2 FQGNSA. The CDR3 length is 15 residues. The V and J ends lost 1 base and 6 bases, in that order; junction bases with no gene match: 1. The CDR3: CASSLGGQGANTIYF. CDR3 nucleotide sequence: TGTGCCAGCAGCTTAGGGGGACAGGGGGCAAACACCATATATTTT. Based on the CDR3 plus reference TRBV7-2 and TRBJ1-3, the full variable domain is GAGVSQSPSNKVTEKGKDVELRCDPISGHTALYWYRQSLGQGLEFLIYFQGNSAPDKSGLPSDRFSAERTGGSVSTLTIQRTQQEDSAVYLCASSLGGQGANTIYFGEGSWLTVV.

This clone was seen a single time. The chain combines TRBV5-4 with TRBJ2-3; D is unclear. Germline CDR1 is SGHNT and CDR2 is YYREEE (reference sequence). The V end lost 2 bases, the J end lost 4 bases, and 11 bases lay between the germline ends. The CDR3 length is 14 residues. The CDR3 region has the DNA TGTGCCAGCAGCTTCTGGGGTCTCCCAGATACGCAGTATTTT. This encodes CASSFWGLPDTQYF.

This sequence joins TRBV9 and TRBJ2-2, with D unresolved. Trimming shortened V by 4 bases and J by 1 base, and 17 bases separated the two germline ends. The germline gives CDR1 SGDLS, CDR2 YYNGEE. CDR3 size: 17 residues. In DNA, the CDR3 is TGTGCCAGCAGCCGCGTTGGGGATAGCAGGAACACCGGGGAGCTGTTTTTT. As protein: CASSRVGDSRNTGELFF.

The chain has TRBV2 and TRBJ1-1, with 9 bases aligning to TRBD1. Looked up from germline, CDR1 is SNHLY and CDR2 is FYNNEI. This CDR3 spans 14 amino acids. Trimming took 3 bases from V and 8 from J; bases not matched to a gene: 7. The CDR3 loop is CASSDRTGANEAFF. In DNA form, the CDR3 reads TGTGCCAGCAGTGACAGGACAGGGGCGAACGAAGCTTTCTTT.

The V call is TRBV5-1, the J call TRBJ1-2; D not certain. The length of the CDR3 is 13 residues. Germline V gives CDR1 SGHRS, CDR2 YFSETQ. Trimming took 4 bases from V and 0 from J, leaving 7 bases between them. The CDR3 here is CASSPEANYGYTF. In DNA form, the CDR3 reads TGCGCCAGCAGCCCGGAGGCTAACTATGGCTACACCTTC.

The chain joins TRBV7-3 to TRBJ1-1, with D uncertain. CDR1 is SGHTA, CDR2 FQGTGA, per germline. This CDR3 is 15 amino acids long. V was pared by 5 bases and J by 11 bases, with 24 bases between. CDR3 loop: CASSPPSGRGREAFF. The CDR3 nucleotides are TGTGCCAGCAGCCCACCCTCCGGGAGAGGAAGAGAGGCTTTCTTT.